This T cell receptor beta chain originates from a study of blood T cell repertoires in COVID-19. Study in general: Samples came from the United States, Italy and Spain, spanning acute and convalescent COVID-19. T cells, B-cell-depleted T cells, or PBMCs supplied cDNA or gDNA.

V gave up 6 bases and J gave up 5 bases, with 16 bases separating them. Germline V lookup: CDR1 LNHDA, CDR2 SQIVND (reference sequence). The CDR3 is 15 amino acids. In the original processing: Nucleated cell counts were estimated from reference gene primer amplification. Method: immunoSEQ multiplex PCR; TCRdb's copy keeps in-frame clones and lacks some. That table gives V, J and clone size, and the DNA gave D and trimming. Among over 250,000 clones listed, around 79% were seen once. Input material: peripheral blood. This receptor was taken from a woman aged 80 or over with acute or convalescent COVID-19. The chain recombines TRBV19 with TRBJ1-4, with D possibly TRBD1 on 6 matching bases. The CDR3 region has the DNA TGTGCCAGTAGGGGATGGACAGAACCAAATGAAAAACTGTTTTTT. Amino acids: CASRGWTEPNEKLFF.